These 24 T cell receptor beta chains originate from one sample sequenced in a study of tumor-infiltrating lymphocytes in localized non-small cell lung cancer listed by TCRdb under 2021. To prepare the library, the immunoSEQ multiplex PCR assay was applied. The clones in this table, taken by TCRdb from immuneACCESS, are in-frame only. Not every clone is retained; where verified, under half of the shortfall comes from an unresolved V gene, and the cause of the rest is unknown. This sample gives roughly 12,000 clones in total; around 71% of them show up just once. The ten largest clones represent 11% of the sample. The sample was uninvolved lung tissue not adjacent to the tumor. These receptors originate from a human donor with non-small cell lung cancer.

V is TRBV5-4 and J is TRBJ2-5; 12 bases agree with TRBD2. The CDR3 extends over 15 amino acids. Germline values: CDR1 SGHNT, CDR2 YYREEE (reference sequence). Unmatched junction bases numbered 6, after V lost 4 bases and J lost 5 bases. The CDR3 DNA reads as TGTGCCAGCAGCCAATCTAGCGGGGGGGTGGAGACCCAGTACTTC. This gives the protein CASSQSSGGVETQYF. Full variable domain (rest looked up from reference TRBV5-4 and TRBJ2-5): ETGVTQSPTHLIKTRGQQVTLRCSSQSGHNTVSWYQQALGQGPQFIFQYYREEENGRGNFPPRFSGLQFPNYSSELNVNALELDDSALYLCASSQSSGGVETQYFGPGTRLLVL.

By share, this clone ranks as medium-sized. This chain uses TRBV27 with TRBJ2-7; D tentatively fits TRBD1 or TRBD2 (6 bases each). The CDR3 runs 14 residues. Per germline, CDR1 MNHEY and CDR2 SMNVEV (reference sequence). Trimming removed 3 bases from V and 9 bases from J, with 18 bases in between. CDR3 in DNA: TGTGCCAGCAGTTTTATGGGGGGCGCCGGCGGGCAGTACTTC. Its protein is CASSFMGGAGGQYF.

The chain joins TRBV19 to TRBJ1-2; the match to TRBD1 covers 7 bases. V gave up 8 bases and J gave up 7 bases; unmatched junction bases: 25. Germline assignment: CDR1 LNHDA and CDR2 SQIVND (reference sequence). This CDR3 is built from 18 residues. The CDR3 is CASSRGGTRQGRGLGYTF. CDR3 coding DNA: TGTGCCAGTTCTAGAGGGGGAACCCGACAGGGACGCGGGCTTGGCTACACCTTC.

This clone counts as medium-sized (0.01 to 0.1%). The J gene is TRBJ1-2, the V gene TRBV5-8; D not certain. Trimming shortened V by 0 bases and J by 4 bases, and 10 bases separated the two germline ends. Germline-derived CDR1 and CDR2 are SGHTS and YDEGEE. The CDR3 has 14 amino acids. CDR3 sequence: CASSLDKVVYGYTF. The CDR3 DNA follows: TGTGCCAGCAGCTTGGACAAGGTGGTCTATGGCTACACCTTC.

By proportion, this clone is medium-sized. This CDR3 is CASSGGRDSSLFF. The CDR3 DNA sequence: TGTGCCAGCAGTGGGGGAAGGGACAGCTCCCTGTTTTTT. J is TRBJ1-4 and V is TRBV6-6, with 7 bases aligning to TRBD1. This CDR3 comprises 13 residues. Trimming took 5 bases from V and 14 from J; bases not matched to a gene: 11. Germline V gene sequence: CDR1 MNHNY, CDR2 SVGAGI (reference sequence).

CDR3: CASSEVAYEQYF. In nucleotides, the CDR3 is TGCGCCAGCAGCGAGGTGGCCTACGAGCAGTACTTC. This rearrangement joins TRBV5-1 to TRBJ2-7; D is unclear. With 4 bases removed from V and 2 bases from J, the gap between germline ends came to 7 bases. This CDR3 is built from 12 residues. Germline CDR1 is SGHRS and CDR2 is YFSETQ.

The rearrangement uses TRBV6-5 and TRBJ1-5; D is unclear. The CDR3 consists of 13 residues. Trimming left V 10 bases short and J 2 bases short, with 12 bases between. Germline CDR1 is MNHEY and CDR2 is SVGAGI. The CDR3 DNA sequence: TGTGCCATCGCCCTGGGAGGCAATCAGCCCCAGCATTTT. Residues: CAIALGGNQPQHF.

The chain combines TRBV4-3 with TRBJ2-5; perhaps TRBD1 as D (5 bases). The CDR3 runs to 13 residues. Germline-derived CDR1 and CDR2 are LGHNA and YSLEER. Trimming shortened V by 0 bases and J by 7 bases, and 9 bases separated the two germline ends. The CDR3 sequence is CASSQDQGRTQYF. The CDR3 DNA follows: TGCGCCAGCAGCCAAGATCAGGGCAGGACCCAGTACTTC.

This rearrangement joins TRBV28 to TRBJ2-7; TRBD2 is a possible D gene (5 bases). CDR1 is MDHEN, CDR2 SYDVKM, per germline. The CDR3 runs to 14 residues. Trimming stripped 7 bases from V and 6 bases from J, with 19 bases between. CDR3 nucleotides: TGTGCCAGCAAGAACTTACTAGTAAGGGCCGAGCAGTACTTC. Its protein product is CASKNLLVRAEQYF. The complete variable domain, with remaining parts taken from reference TRBV28 and TRBJ2-7, reads DVKVTQSSRYLVKRTGEKVFLECVQDMDHENMFWYRQDPGLGLRLIYFSYDVKMKEKGDIPEGYSVSREKKERFSLILESASTNQTSMYLCASKNLLVRAEQYFGPGTRLTVT.

This clone was observed a single time. V gene TRBV4-1 combines with J gene TRBJ1-5, with D possibly TRBD1 on 6 matching bases. V was trimmed by 1 base and J by 7 bases, leaving 14 bases between them. The germline V gene has CDR1 MGHRA and CDR2 YSYEKL. CDR3 length: 15 amino acids. CDR3 residues: CASSQGSGARQPQHF. As DNA, the CDR3 is TGCGCCAGCAGCCAAGGGTCAGGGGCCCGCCAGCCCCAGCATTTT.

The chain employs TRBV27 and TRBJ2-2; D perhaps matches TRBD1 (6 bases). Germline assignment: CDR1 MNHEY and CDR2 SMNVEV (reference sequence). Trimming stripped 6 bases from V and 0 bases from J, with 14 bases between. This CDR3 has 16 residues. This CDR3 is CASRPRTVSNTGELFF. The CDR3 DNA is TGTGCCAGCAGACCCCGGACAGTCTCGAACACCGGGGAGCTGTTTTTT.

The gene calls are TRBV6-5 and TRBJ2-1; D may be TRBD1 (6 bases). Germline V gene lookup returns CDR1 MNHEY and CDR2 SVGAGI. There are 13 residues in the CDR3. The V end lost 8 bases, the J end lost 7 bases, and 15 bases lay between the germline ends. The CDR3 is CASVDRRRNEQFF. The CDR3 region has the DNA TGTGCCAGCGTGGACAGAAGAAGAAATGAGCAGTTCTTC.

The J gene is TRBJ2-1, the V gene TRBV9; the match to TRBD2 covers 8 bases. The V and J ends lost 3 bases and 4 bases, in that order; junction bases with no gene match: 6. There are 15 residues in the CDR3. Germline values: CDR1 SGDLS, CDR2 YYNGEE. The CDR3 protein is CASSGRGGRYNEQFF. CDR3 DNA: TGTGCCAGCAGCGGCCGGGGGGGCAGATACAATGAGCAGTTCTTC. Together with reference TRBV9 and TRBJ2-1, the CDR3 gives the full variable domain: DSGVTQTPKHLITATGQRVTLRCSPRSGDLSVYWYQQSLDQGLQFLIQYYNGEERAKGNILERFSAQQFPDLHSELNLSSLELGDSALYFCASSGRGGRYNEQFFGPGTRLTVL.

V gene TRBV18 combines with J gene TRBJ1-1; D gene uncertain. Germline V CDR1 and CDR2: KGHSH, LQKENI. The CDR3 spans 15 residues. V lost 3 bases to trimming and J lost 0 bases, with 11 bases between them. This CDR3 is CASSPAGGVNTEAFF. The CDR3 DNA is TGTGCCAGCTCACCGGCGGGCGGAGTGAACACTGAAGCTTTCTTT.

The chain's CDR3 is CASGGQAAGANVLTF. CDR3 coding DNA: TGTGCCAGCGGAGGACAGGCTGCTGGGGCCAACGTCCTGACTTTC. V and J are TRBV28 and TRBJ2-6; 7 nucleotides line up with TRBD1. The CDR3 runs 15 residues. J lost 2 bases, V lost 8 bases, and 6 bases had no gene match. Germline CDR1 reads MDHEN; CDR2 reads SYDVKM.

This chain connects TRBV2 to TRBJ2-3; 8 nucleotides line up with TRBD2. The CDR3 is made up of 16 amino acids. V was pared by 2 bases and J by 6 bases, with 10 bases of the junction left unmatched. From germline, CDR1 is SNHLY and CDR2 FYNNEI. CDR3 protein: CASSELGGRIGDTQYF. CDR3 DNA: TGTGCCAGCAGTGAATTGGGCGGGAGGATTGGTGATACGCAGTATTTT.

V usage is TRBV27 and J usage is TRBJ2-1; 10 bases are shared with TRBD1. Germline V lookup: CDR1 MNHEY, CDR2 SMNVEV (reference sequence). The CDR3 totals 16 residues. Germline trimming cut 4 bases from V and 6 bases from J; bases unmatched to any gene: 9. CDR3 loop: CASSSWTGGVSNEQFF. CDR3 in DNA: TGTGCCAGCAGTTCCTGGACAGGGGGGGTTTCCAATGAGCAGTTCTTC.

This clone is labeled as medium-sized (0.01 to 0.1%). The J gene is TRBJ2-3, the V gene TRBV6-5; 8 positions match TRBD1. The V gene's germline CDR1 is MNHEY and CDR2 SVGAGI. The CDR3 totals 14 residues. After removal of 5 bases from V and 0 bases from J, the junction contained 1 base not matched to a gene. The DNA of the CDR3 is TGTGCCAGCAGTGACAGGGGTAGCACAGATACGCAGTATTTT. Translation: CASSDRGSTDTQYF.

V and J are TRBV7-2 and TRBJ2-7, with TRBD2 identical over 7 bases. Germline V CDR1 and CDR2: SGHTA, FQGNSA. V was clipped by 6 bases and J by 2 bases; unmatched bases: 7. The CDR3 is 14 residues long. The CDR3 is CASRPSGTTYEQYF. CDR3 bases: TGTGCCAGCAGGCCTTCCGGGACTACCTACGAGCAGTACTTC.

This chain uses TRBV18 with TRBJ2-3; D not resolved. The germline V and J ends were trimmed by 3 bases and 1 base, with 11 bases remaining between them. Germline V CDR1 and CDR2: KGHSH, LQKENI. This CDR3 region has 15 residues. The CDR3 bases are TGTGCCAGCTCACCGCAGAGAAAGGGCACAGATACGCAGTATTTT. Its translation: CASSPQRKGTDTQYF.

This clone has a handful of counts. The chain recombines TRBV7-2 with TRBJ1-1, with a tentative D call TRBD1 (6 bases). Trimming removed 3 bases at V and 0 bases at J, with 8 bases between. Germline CDR1 is SGHTA and CDR2 is FQGNSA. The CDR3 is 14 amino acids. The CDR3 nucleotides are TGTGCCAGCAGCTTGGACAGAGTGAACACTGAAGCTTTCTTT. Its protein product is CASSLDRVNTEAFF.

The chain has TRBV29-1 and TRBJ2-5, with D perhaps TRBD1 (6 bases). Per germline, CDR1 SQVTM and CDR2 ANQGSEA. Trimming shortened V by 5 bases and J by 7 bases, and 14 bases separated the two germline ends. This CDR3 is built from 12 residues. The CDR3 DNA reads as TGCAGCGTTATTAGGGGGTCTGGGACCCAGTACTTC. Translating gives CSVIRGSGTQYF.

This chain links TRBV7-2 with TRBJ1-1, with no clear D. The V gene lost 3 bases and the J gene lost 7 bases, with 6 bases spanning the gap. Per germline, CDR1 SGHTA and CDR2 FQGNSA. The CDR3 sequence is 11 residues long. The CDR3 sequence is CASSLWDEAFF. The CDR3 DNA reads as TGTGCCAGCAGCTTGTGGGATGAAGCTTTCTTT. The complete variable domain, with remaining parts taken from reference TRBV7-2 and TRBJ1-1, reads GAGVSQSPSNKVTEKGKDVELRCDPISGHTALYWYRQSLGQGLEFLIYFQGNSAPDKSGLPSDRFSAERTGGSVSTLTIQRTQQEDSAVYLCASSLWDEAFFGQGTRLTVV.

For the CDR3, the DNA is TGTGCCAGCCAAATCCAGGCCTGGACCTCCGAGCAGTACTTC. As protein: CASQIQAWTSEQYF. The chain joins TRBV7-2 to TRBJ2-7, with no clear D. Trimming pared 8 bases from V and 6 bases from J, leaving 20 bases between. The germline CDR1 and CDR2 sequences are SGHTA and FQGNSA. The CDR3 consists of 14 residues.